Reported below is one TCR beta chain. These data originate in a study of blood T cell repertoires in COVID-19. Background on the study: Acute-phase and convalescent COVID-19 samples originated in the United States, Italy and Spain. From T cells, B-cell-depleted T cells, or PBMCs came the material, which was cDNA or gDNA.

Only in-frame clones appear in the TCRdb table, and some are missing; sequencing was by immunoSEQ multiplex PCR. The sample records about 180,000 clones, roughly 80% being singletons. Cohorts were based on clinical histories the participants reported. Resolution of symptoms, clearance, or two negative PCRs was present in recovered Cohort 3 donors. The V gene lost 4 bases and the J gene lost 5 bases, with 6 bases spanning the gap. CDR1 and CDR2 (germline): ENHRY, SYGVKD. The CDR3 consists of 11 residues. Sample: PBMCs or T cells enriched from blood (not recorded which). This TCR was sampled from a woman aged 45 to 65 who had recovered from COVID-19. V usage is TRBV10-3 and J usage is TRBJ2-7, with no clear D. The CDR3: CAISGTDEQYF. The CDR3 DNA follows: TGTGCCATCAGTGGAACGGACGAGCAGTACTTC.